These 17 T cell receptor beta chains originate from one sample sequenced in a study of blood T cell repertoires in COVID-19. Clones were read by immunoSEQ multiplex PCR, and TCRdb kept only the in-frame ones, dropping some. The data show over 10,000 clones, with about 88% seen just once and approximately 2.5% held by the top ten. The sequencing input was peripheral blood. These receptors originate from a human donor in a cohort sampled during active COVID-19.

This clone appeared a single time. The V call is TRBV5-1, the J call TRBJ2-3, with 12 bases that match TRBD2. The CDR3 sequence is 18 residues long. Trimming cost V 4 bases and J 2 bases; bases outside gene matches: 11. The germline V gene encodes CDR1 SGHRS and CDR2 YFSETQ. The CDR3 DNA reads as TGCGCCAGCAGCCCTTCCCGAGGGACTAGCGGGCTCACAGATACGCAGTATTTT. It codes for CASSPSRGTSGLTDTQYF.

The V call is TRBV15, the J call TRBJ1-5, with D maybe TRBD1 (6 bases). V was trimmed by 4 bases and J by 3 bases, leaving 19 bases between them. Germline lookup yields CDR1 LNHNV and CDR2 YYDKDF (reference sequence). The CDR3 runs 17 residues. CDR3: CATSIETTGYLNQPQHF. DNA for the CDR3: TGTGCCACCAGCATTGAGACGACAGGTTATCTCAATCAGCCCCAGCATTTT.

The chain combines TRBV30 with TRBJ1-5; D may be TRBD1 (6 bases). Per germline, CDR1 GTSNPN and CDR2 SVGIG (reference sequence). V was pared by 1 base and J by 2 bases, with 12 bases between. The CDR3 loop spans 15 amino acids. CDR3 loop: CAWSGRRGGNQPQHF. In DNA form, the CDR3 reads TGTGCCTGGAGTGGTCGCAGGGGTGGCAATCAGCCCCAGCATTTT. The whole variable domain, remainder taken from reference TRBV30 and TRBJ1-5, is SQTIHQWPATLVQPVGSPLSLECTVEGTSNPNLYWYRQAAGRGLQLLFYSVGIGQISSEVPQNLSASRPQDRQFILSSKKLLLSDSGFYLCAWSGRRGGNQPQHFGDGTRLSIL.

The rearrangement links TRBV5-4 to TRBJ2-1; the match to TRBD2 covers 12 bases. There are 16 residues in the CDR3. CDR1 and CDR2 (germline): SGHNT, YYREEE (reference sequence). Losses at the gene ends were 0 bases for V and 4 bases for J; bases not matched to a gene: 2. The CDR3 DNA reads TGTGCCAGCAGCTTGGTACTAGCGGGGGGATACAATGAGCAGTTCTTC. Translating it yields CASSLVLAGGYNEQFF.

The table lists this clone with a few counts. V gene TRBV10-1 combines with J gene TRBJ2-1; TRBD2 agrees at 8 bases. Germline-derived CDR1 and CDR2 are WNHNN and SYGVQD (reference sequence). The ends lost 2 bases at V and 4 bases at J; junction bases unmatched: 1. This CDR3 has 14 amino acids. The CDR3 DNA reads TGCGCCAGCAGTGAGACGGGGGGGTACAATGAGCAGTTCTTC. Protein: CASSETGGYNEQFF.

The chain recombines TRBV29-1 with TRBJ2-7; 7 positions match TRBD1. Germline V lookup: CDR1 SQVTM, CDR2 ANQGSEA. The CDR3 is 14 residues long. V was clipped by 6 bases and J by 0 bases; unmatched bases: 8. CDR3 sequence reads: CSVVGQSSSYEQYF. The CDR3 DNA reads as TGCAGCGTAGTGGGACAGAGCTCCTCCTACGAGCAGTACTTC.

The rearrangement joins TRBV6-6 to TRBJ2-3, with 7 bases matching TRBD2. Germline V CDR1 and CDR2: MNHNY, SVGAGI (reference sequence). V lost 3 bases, J lost 2 bases, and 8 bases stayed unmatched. The CDR3 runs to 16 residues. The CDR3 reads CASSYQAGVNTDTQYF. The CDR3 DNA reads TGTGCCAGCAGTTATCAGGCGGGGGTGAACACAGATACGCAGTATTTT.

The genes are TRBV2 and TRBJ2-5; 16 bases map to TRBD2. CDR3 size: 19 residues. V gave up 8 bases and J gave up 5 bases; unmatched junction bases: 17. Per the germline V gene, CDR1 is SNHLY and CDR2 is FYNNEI. The CDR3 region is CASLIPPGTSGGAGETQYF. DNA of the CDR3: TGTGCCAGCCTGATCCCACCGGGGACTAGCGGGGGGGCCGGGGAGACCCAGTACTTC.

The chain uses TRBV27 and TRBJ1-5, with 8 nucleotides matching TRBD1. V was clipped by 5 bases and J by 6 bases; unmatched bases: 6. CDR1 and CDR2 (germline): MNHEY, SMNVEV (reference sequence). The CDR3 is 14 amino acids. The chain's CDR3 is CASSRQGAGQPQHF. The CDR3 region has the DNA TGTGCCAGCAGTCGGCAGGGGGCCGGTCAGCCCCAGCATTTT.

V and J are TRBV18 and TRBJ2-3, with D hard to call. The CDR3 consists of 14 residues. Germline V gives CDR1 KGHSH, CDR2 LQKENI. V was shortened by 1 base and J by 4 bases, with 9 bases between the two germline ends. In nucleotides, the CDR3 is TGTGCCAGCTCACCACGTCGCGAGGCAGATACGCAGTATTTT. Translation gives CASSPRREADTQYF.

The chain joins TRBV30 to TRBJ2-7, with 9 bases that match TRBD2. This CDR3 comprises 13 residues. V lost 1 base to trimming and J lost 9 bases; unmatched junction nucleotides: 7. Germline loops: CDR1 GTSNPN, CDR2 SVGIG (reference sequence). The CDR3, as DNA: TGTGCCTGGAGTGGGCAGCGGGGGGAAGGGCAGTACTTC. It is translated as CAWSGQRGEGQYF.

The chain recombines TRBV27 with TRBJ2-2; D may be TRBD2 (5 bases). Germline V gene lookup returns CDR1 MNHEY and CDR2 SMNVEV (reference sequence). This CDR3 is built from 17 residues. V was shortened by 4 bases and J by 5 bases, with 20 bases between the two germline ends. Here the CDR3 reads CASSSPTTTRTTGELFF. DNA of the CDR3: TGTGCCAGCAGTTCCCCGACTACGACTCGGACGACCGGGGAGCTGTTTTTT.

The chain is built from TRBV2 and TRBJ2-3; TRBD1 is a possible D gene (5 bases). Looked up from germline, CDR1 is SNHLY and CDR2 is FYNNEI. V dropped 7 bases and J dropped 0 bases, with 17 bases sitting between them. The CDR3 is 16 amino acids. Here the CDR3 DNA reads TGTGCCAGCACCAAGGGCCGGACAACTAGCACAGATACGCAGTATTTT. Translated: CASTKGRTTSTDTQYF.

V is TRBV29-1 and J is TRBJ2-5; the match to TRBD2 covers 14 bases. This CDR3 region has 13 residues. J gave up 4 bases and V 7 bases, and 2 bases lay outside the gene matches. Per the germline V gene, CDR1 is SQVTM and CDR2 is ANQGSEA. The CDR3 reads CSAGTSGGETQYF. The DNA of the CDR3 is TGCAGCGCCGGGACTAGCGGGGGAGAGACCCAGTACTTC.

The rearrangement joins TRBV7-6 to TRBJ2-3, with 9 bases lining up with TRBD1. Germline CDR1 SGHVS, CDR2 FNYEAQ. CDR3 length equals 14 residues. V was clipped by 5 bases and J by 6 bases; unmatched bases: 6. CDR3 sequence reads: CASSQTGGRDTQYF. The CDR3, as DNA: TGTGCCAGCAGCCAGACAGGGGGTCGGGATACGCAGTATTTT.

V and J are TRBV24-1 and TRBJ1-6, with D tentatively TRBD1 (5 bases). Germline V gene data show CDR1 as KGHDR and CDR2 as SFDVKD. This CDR3 spans 13 amino acids. V lost 7 bases and J lost 9, with 12 bases in between. In nucleotides, the CDR3 is TGTGCCACCAGCGGGGGGGTTATTTCACCCCTCCACTTT. It translates to CATSGGVISPLHF.

CDR3 nucleotides: TGTGCCAGCAGCTTAGACGGACAGGAGCAGTACTTC. It codes for CASSLDGQEQYF. V usage is TRBV11-3 and J usage is TRBJ2-7, with a weak D call TRBD1 (6 bases). Germline V gives CDR1 SGHNT, CDR2 YENEEA. CDR3 length equals 12 residues. The V end lost 0 bases, the J end lost 7 bases, and 7 bases lay between the germline ends.